Only a few counts were recorded for the clone carrying this TCR beta chain. What it recognizes is unknown. From the 5' RACE reads, TCRdb called clonotypes with MiXCR, one entry per CDR3 protein. This sample has more than 350,000 distinct CDR3 sequences, with about 9.9% found just once. The data derive from a study of T cells after yellow fever vaccination. Study-wide findings and caveats: Highly abundant clonotypes carried over from the bulk population could end up in FACS-sorted repertoires as contaminants. Reappearing after the booster were most of the clones from primary vaccination (around 96% CD4, 75% to 90% CD8).

With 3 bases clipped from V and 3 bases from J, the junction kept 4 bases outside the gene matches. Germline CDR1 and CDR2: KGHDR and SFDVKD. The length of the CDR3 is 15 residues. This receptor was obtained from a man younger than 35 who received the YFV17D yellow fever vaccine. The sample consisted of PBMCs, taken on the day of the first yellow fever vaccination. The chain uses TRBV24-1 and TRBJ2-3, with 8 bases matching TRBD1. The CDR3 sequence: CATSDGQGRTDTQYF. CDR3 bases: TGTGCCACCAGTGATGGACAGGGTAGAACAGATACGCAGTATTTT.